These 28 T cell receptor beta chains came from one sample sequenced in a study of blood T cell repertoires in COVID-19. Only in-frame clones appear in the TCRdb table, and some are missing; sequencing was by immunoSEQ multiplex PCR. This sample has just under 150,000 clones; more than 75% occur once, and the top ten carry about two fifths. The sequenced sample consisted of peripheral blood. The receptors were gathered from a man in his forties or fifties who had recovered from COVID-19.

The chain links TRBV19 to TRBJ1-2; 12 bases align to TRBD1. Germline V CDR1 and CDR2: LNHDA, SQIVND (reference sequence). CDR3 length: 15 amino acids. J lost 8 bases, V lost 4 bases, and 8 bases had no gene match. The CDR3 sequence is CASSTTGTGGLGYTF. The CDR3 region has the DNA TGTGCCAGTAGTACCACCGGGACAGGGGGCCTCGGCTACACCTTC.

V gene TRBV4-1 combines with J gene TRBJ2-7, with D maybe TRBD1 (6 bases). The CDR3 is 16 residues long. V lost 2 bases, J lost 3 bases, and 17 bases lay in between. Germline V gives CDR1 MGHRA, CDR2 YSYEKL. The CDR3 bases are TGCGCCAGCAGCCAACTCTTTGACAGGTCACTCTACGAGCAGTACTTC. It specifies CASSQLFDRSLYEQYF.

In its sample, this clone was seen a few times. The chain employs TRBV19 and TRBJ1-5; D not certain. Per germline, CDR1 LNHDA and CDR2 SQIVND (reference sequence). The CDR3 is 14 residues long. The V end was cut by 7 bases, the J end by 4 bases, with 14 bases between. CDR3 in DNA: TGTGCCAGTACCCCCCCGGGTACTAATCAGCCCCAGCATTTT. It translates to CASTPPGTNQPQHF.

The chain employs TRBV6-5 and TRBJ2-7; weak D call: TRBD2 (6 bases). Trimming pared 9 bases from V and 3 bases from J, leaving 12 bases between. The CDR3 runs to 12 residues. CDR1 is MNHEY, CDR2 SVGAGI, per germline. The CDR3 DNA reads as TGTGCCAGAAAAAGGGGACTCTACGAGCAGTACTTC. Its translation is CARKRGLYEQYF.

The CDR3 here is CASSLSERGHRYEQYF. The CDR3 DNA sequence: TGTGCCAGCAGTTTATCGGAGCGGGGGCACCGCTACGAGCAGTACTTC. The chain joins TRBV27 to TRBJ2-7; 8 nucleotides match TRBD2. CDR1 is MNHEY, CDR2 SMNVEV, per germline (reference sequence). The CDR3 covers 16 residues. Losses at the gene ends were 0 bases for V and 3 bases for J; bases not matched to a gene: 7.

CDR3 loop: CASSLVGGQGPYNEQFF. CDR3 in DNA: TGCGCCAGCAGCCTTGTAGGGGGACAGGGGCCTTACAATGAGCAGTTCTTC. The rearrangement uses TRBV5-1 and TRBJ2-1; 10 positions agree with TRBD1. After removal of 4 bases from V and 4 bases from J, the junction contained 11 bases not matched to a gene. Germline-derived CDR1 and CDR2 are SGHRS and YFSETQ. CDR3 size: 17 residues.

The chain recombines TRBV5-1 with TRBJ2-3; 8 bases map to TRBD2. From germline, CDR1 is SGHRS and CDR2 YFSETQ. The CDR3 runs to 14 residues. V trimming: 6 bases; J trimming: 2 bases; junction bases outside the gene matches: 5. CDR3 nucleotides: TGCGCCAGCACCGTAGCGGGATACACAGATACGCAGTATTTT. Translation: CASTVAGYTDTQYF.

CDR3 loop: CASSFGLAGGSTDTQYF. Written as DNA, the CDR3 is TGCGCCAGCAGCTTCGGACTAGCGGGGGGAAGCACAGATACGCAGTATTTT. The rearrangement joins TRBV5-1 to TRBJ2-3; 14 bases line up with TRBD2. V lost 2 bases, J lost 0 bases, and 2 bases stayed unmatched. The germline CDR1 and CDR2 sequences are SGHRS and YFSETQ. The CDR3 has 17 residues.

This clone showed up just a few times. Other DNA sequences in this sample translate to the same CDR3. The chain uses TRBV6-5 and TRBJ1-2; 7 nucleotides match TRBD1. V trimming: 6 bases; J trimming: 2 bases; junction bases outside the gene matches: 3. This CDR3 is built from 13 residues. Germline lookup yields CDR1 MNHEY and CDR2 SVGAGI. For the CDR3, the DNA is TGTGCCAGCAGCCAGGGACAGAACTATGGCTACACCTTC. As protein: CASSQGQNYGYTF.

The rearrangement joins TRBV6-6 to TRBJ1-2, with D tentatively TRBD1 (5 bases). The germline gives CDR1 MNHNY, CDR2 SVGAGI (reference sequence). Trimming shortened V by 0 bases and J by 6 bases, and 8 bases separated the two germline ends. The CDR3 length is 13 residues. For the CDR3, the DNA is TGTGCCAGCAGTTACTCGGGCAGGGATGGCTACACCTTC. Protein: CASSYSGRDGYTF.

V usage is TRBV2 and J usage is TRBJ2-5; 8 bases align to TRBD2. Trimming cost V 5 bases and J 5 bases; bases outside gene matches: 13. The CDR3 is 16 amino acids. Germline CDR1 reads SNHLY; CDR2 reads FYNNEI. The CDR3 protein is CASSLNGAGAGETQYF. CDR3 sequence (DNA): TGTGCCAGCAGTCTAAACGGAGCGGGGGCAGGGGAGACCCAGTACTTC.

This rearrangement joins TRBV3-1 (or the pseudogene TRBV3-2) to TRBJ2-7, with 7 bases identical to TRBD2. CDR1 is LGHDT and CDR2 is YNNKEL in the germline V gene (reference sequence). This CDR3 contains 15 residues. V was pared by 3 bases and J by 2 bases, with 7 bases of the junction left unmatched. This CDR3 is CASSHSVGLTYEQYF. CDR3 coding DNA: TGTGCCAGCAGCCATTCCGTGGGACTAACCTACGAGCAGTACTTC.

This chain joins TRBV7-3 and TRBJ2-3, with 7 positions matching TRBD2. V was pared by 1 base and J by 3 bases, with 4 bases of the junction left unmatched. CDR3 length: 15 residues. Germline-derived CDR1 and CDR2 are SGHTA and FQGTGA. In DNA, the CDR3 is TGTGCCAGCAGCTTAAATCGGGGGGAGACAGATACGCAGTATTTT. It codes for CASSLNRGETDTQYF.

This chain links TRBV29-1 with TRBJ1-1; D not certain. V lost 6 bases to trimming and J lost 1 base, with 12 bases between them. There are 13 residues in the CDR3. Germline-derived CDR1 and CDR2 are SQVTM and ANQGSEA. The CDR3 coding sequence is TGCAGCGTGCAAATCGCGGGGAACACTGAAGCTTTCTTT. It specifies CSVQIAGNTEAFF.

This clone occurred once. The V call is TRBV11-2, the J call TRBJ1-1; D perhaps matches TRBD1 (5 bases). The CDR3 runs to 13 residues. The V end was cut by 0 bases, the J end by 4 bases, with 6 bases between. From germline, CDR1 is SGHAT and CDR2 FQNNGV. The CDR3 loop reads CASSLERGTEAFF. CDR3 bases: TGTGCCAGCAGCTTAGAAAGGGGCACTGAAGCTTTCTTT.

J is TRBJ2-2 and V is TRBV7-8; 12 nucleotides align to TRBD2. V was pared by 10 bases and J by 4 bases, with 10 bases of the junction left unmatched. The CDR3 sequence is 16 residues long. Germline V gene sequence: CDR1 SGHVS, CDR2 FQNEAQ. CDR3 in amino acids: CATTGLAGISTGELFF. In DNA, the CDR3 is TGTGCCACGACAGGACTAGCGGGGATCAGCACCGGGGAGCTGTTTTTT.

The chain carries TRBV7-3 and TRBJ2-2; D not certain. Germline assignment: CDR1 SGHTA and CDR2 FQGTGA. V shed 4 bases and J shed 0 bases, with 12 bases lying between them. CDR3 length equals 16 residues. The CDR3 DNA reads TGTGCCAGCAGCTCAACCGGTACTCCGAACACCGGGGAGCTGTTTTTT. This sequence encodes CASSSTGTPNTGELFF.

The rearrangement uses TRBV19 and TRBJ2-5; TRBD1 matches 11 bases. Germline loops: CDR1 LNHDA, CDR2 SQIVND (reference sequence). The CDR3 has 13 amino acids. After removal of 9 bases from V and 2 bases from J, the junction contained 2 bases not matched to a gene. Written as DNA, the CDR3 is TGTGCCAGCGGGACAGGGGGACAAGAGACCCAGTACTTC. It specifies CASGTGGQETQYF. The full variable domain, with the rest looked up from reference TRBV19 and TRBJ2-5, is DGGITQSPKYLFRKEGQNVTLSCEQNLNHDAMYWYRQDPGQGLRLIYYSQIVNDFQKGDIAEGYSVSREKKESFPLTVTSAQKNPTAFYLCASGTGGQETQYFGPGTRLLVL.

This clone was seen just once. The chain employs TRBV29-1 and TRBJ1-2; D gene uncertain. This CDR3 has 11 residues. CDR1 is SQVTM and CDR2 is ANQGSEA in the germline V gene. V shed 5 bases and J shed 8 bases, with 12 bases lying between them. In DNA, the CDR3 is TGCAGCGTTTTCACAGATGGGGGCTACACCTTC. Its translation: CSVFTDGGYTF.

V is TRBV12-5 and J is TRBJ2-7; 9 nucleotides align to TRBD1. CDR3 length: 15 residues. Germline V gene sequence: CDR1 LGHNT, CDR2 FRNRAP. Trimming removed 9 bases from V and 1 base from J; junction bases left unmatched: 10. This chain's CDR3 is CASSSGTGPSYEQYF. The DNA of the CDR3 is TGTGCTAGCAGTTCTGGGACAGGGCCTTCCTACGAGCAGTACTTC.

The chain combines TRBV11-1 with TRBJ2-2; weak D call: TRBD1 (6 bases). Trimming removed 2 bases from V and 2 bases from J, with 12 bases in between. From germline, CDR1 is SGHAT and CDR2 FQDESV (reference sequence). The CDR3 is 16 amino acids. The CDR3 DNA is TGTGCCAGCAGCTTACGGCAGGGGAAAAACACCGGGGAGCTGTTTTTT. Amino acid sequence: CASSLRQGKNTGELFF.

The rearrangement links TRBV11-2 to TRBJ1-2, with TRBD1 matching 8 bases. The CDR3 contains 18 residues. The germline CDR1 and CDR2 sequences are SGHAT and FQNNGV. J was trimmed by 2 bases and V by 1 base; bases with no gene match: 12. The CDR3 sequence is CASSLGSTGQGRNYGYTF. The CDR3 coding sequence is TGTGCCAGCAGCTTAGGGTCTACTGGACAGGGCAGGAACTATGGCTACACCTTC.

This clone showed up just a few times. This rearrangement joins TRBV11-2 to TRBJ2-1; possible D gene TRBD1, 6 bases. The CDR3 runs 17 residues. The germline V gene has CDR1 SGHAT and CDR2 FQNNGV. Trimming pared 1 base from V and 5 bases from J, leaving 18 bases between. CDR3 in DNA: TGTGCCAGCAGCTTAGTGTTTGGGGGCCTTGGGGACAATGAGCAGTTCTTC. This codes for CASSLVFGGLGDNEQFF.

The chain has TRBV6-2 or TRBV6-3 and TRBJ2-3; 7 positions agree with TRBD2. Per germline, CDR1 MNHEY and CDR2 SVGEGT. The CDR3 loop spans 16 amino acids. The trim removed 6 bases at V and 2 bases at J, leaving 11 bases unmatched. The CDR3 reads CASSYGRGTYTDTQYF. The CDR3 nucleotides are TGTGCCAGCAGCTATGGGCGGGGGACCTACACAGATACGCAGTATTTT.

J is TRBJ2-7 and V is TRBV19; TRBD1 agrees at 7 bases. J lost 5 bases, V lost 4 bases, and 11 bases had no gene match. The V gene's germline CDR1 is LNHDA and CDR2 SQIVND (reference sequence). The CDR3 length is 15 residues. CDR3 sequence reads: CASSTPTGYGNEQYF. The CDR3 nucleotides read TGTGCCAGTAGTACCCCGACAGGGTATGGGAACGAGCAGTACTTC.

This chain connects TRBV5-8 to TRBJ1-4, with D uncertain. The CDR3 covers 13 residues. Germline loops: CDR1 SGHTS, CDR2 YDEGEE. V gave up 3 bases and J gave up 6 bases, with 9 bases separating them. The CDR3 nucleotides read TGTGCCAGCAGCTCGCGACAAGATGAAAAACTGTTTTTT. Its translation is CASSSRQDEKLFF.

This clone has just a few counts. The rearrangement joins TRBV6-5 to TRBJ1-2, with 7 bases fitting TRBD1. Losses at the gene ends were 5 bases for V and 5 bases for J; bases not matched to a gene: 8. Germline assignment: CDR1 MNHEY and CDR2 SVGAGI. The CDR3 consists of 14 residues. CDR3 nucleotide sequence: TGTGCCAGCAGTCCAAGGACAGGCCGGTATGGCTACACCTTC. It translates to CASSPRTGRYGYTF.

The chain recombines TRBV2 with TRBJ1-2; D gene uncertain. This CDR3 comprises 12 residues. From germline, CDR1 is SNHLY and CDR2 FYNNEI. V was cut by 3 bases and J by 7 bases, with 9 bases left in between. The CDR3 DNA is TGTGCCAGCAGTGAGGGCGCGCGTGGCTACACCTTC. Translating it yields CASSEGARGYTF.